The clone carrying this T cell receptor (beta chain) was counted a single time. What it binds is unknown. With 0 bases clipped from V and 4 bases from J, the junction kept 20 bases outside the gene matches. Germline V gene sequence: CDR1 SGHNT, CDR2 YYREEE (reference sequence). This CDR3 region has 20 residues. The sample comes from a study of TIL therapy for anti-PD-1-resistant metastatic lung cancer. Overall study context: Median patient age was approximately 59, ranging about 38-80 years.

The immunoSEQ assay was v3. This table comes from immunoSEQ multiplex PCR, and its TCRdb copy is limited to in-frame clones, with some not included. The sample has approximately 15,000 clones; 86% are singletons. This sample's time point: pre-treatment sample, taken before nivolumab and TIL therapy. General observations from the study: TIL clonotype persistence in blood showed no apparent association with response.

The source was blood, collected at baseline. J is TRBJ2-7 and V is TRBV5-4; TRBD1 matches at 9 bases. The receptor was derived from a person aged 25-85 years with non-small cell lung cancer. The DNA of the CDR3 is TGTGCCAGCAGCTTGGAGGGAGCCGGGACAGGGAGGACCTTCCTATACGAGCAGTACTTC. Translated, it gives CASSLEGAGTGRTFLYEQYF.